A selection of T cell receptor beta chains follows, all from one sample in a study of blood T cells in healthy people across ages. One entry per CDR3 protein results from TCRdb running MiXCR on the 5' RACE reads. This table holds some 1,800,000 distinct CDR3 sequences, about two fifths found once. The sample consisted of blood. These receptors came from a human donor in good health. CDR3s include the opening cysteine and the closing phenylalanine or tryptophan. D genes are given only for firm matches. For some rows the clone size is stated as once, few or many, or as a class when expanded; others skip it.

V gene: TRBV7-2; D gene: -; clone size: few; J gene: TRBJ1-1; CDR3 protein: CASGSQGMNTEAFF; CDR3 DNA: TGTGCCAGCGGCTCGCAGGGCATGAACACTGAAGCTTTCTTT
V gene: TRBV29-1; D gene: TRBD1; clone size: few; J gene: TRBJ1-2; CDR3 protein: CSVDRPRDSSYGYTF; CDR3 DNA: TGCAGCGTTGATAGGCCCAGGGACAGCTCCTATGGCTACACCTTC
V gene: TRBV7-2; D gene: TRBD2; clone size: few; J gene: TRBJ2-7; CDR3 protein: CASSLGPGLAGYEQYF; CDR3 DNA: TGTGCCAGCAGCTTAGGACCAGGGCTAGCGGGTTACGAGCAGTACTTC
V gene: TRBV6-5; D gene: TRBD1; clone size: -; J gene: TRBJ1-2; CDR3 protein: CASSYREQGGGYGYTF; CDR3 DNA: TGTGCCAGCAGTTACCGCGAACAGGGGGGTGGCTATGGCTACACCTTC
V gene: TRBV6-5; D gene: TRBD1; clone size: few; J gene: TRBJ1-6; CDR3 protein: CASSSPGQAPYSPLHF; CDR3 DNA: TGTGCCAGCAGTTCCCCCGGACAGGCGCCTTATTCACCCCTCCACTTT
V gene: TRBV9; D gene: -; clone size: few; J gene: TRBJ1-1; CDR3 protein: CASSDSGEGNAEAFF; CDR3 DNA: TGTGCCAGCAGTGATTCTGGTGAGGGGAACGCTGAAGCTTTCTTT
V gene: TRBV4-1; D gene: TRBD1; clone size: -; J gene: TRBJ1-5; CDR3 protein: CASSQPGQGSLSQHF; CDR3 DNA: TGCGCCAGCAGCCAACCTGGACAGGGGAGTCTTTCCCAGCATTTT
V gene: TRBV9; D gene: -; clone size: -; J gene: TRBJ2-2; CDR3 protein: CASSVGFMAGYHDTGELFF; CDR3 DNA: TGTGCCAGCAGCGTAGGTTTTATGGCAGGGTATCATGATACCGGGGAGCTGTTTTTT
V gene: TRBV6-5; D gene: -; clone size: -; J gene: TRBJ1-2; CDR3 protein: CASSRTDKSNYGYTF; CDR3 DNA: TGTGCCAGCAGTCGAACGGACAAGTCGAACTATGGCTACACCTTC
V gene: TRBV9; D gene: -; clone size: -; J gene: TRBJ1-2; CDR3 protein: CASSVQQGRGYTF; CDR3 DNA: TGTGCCAGCAGCGTACAGCAGGGCCGCGGCTACACCTTC
V gene: TRBV5-1; D gene: TRBD1; clone size: many; J gene: TRBJ2-7; CDR3 protein: CASSRDREPYEQYF; CDR3 DNA: TGCGCCAGCAGCAGAGACAGGGAACCCTACGAGCAGTACTTC